The sequence of this T cell receptor (beta chain) was determined in a study of cytomegalovirus exposure and HLA in healthy donors. To note about this clone: Its specificity is unknown.

General study findings and limits: In a later analysis, parvovirus B19, influenza, CMV and Epstein-Barr virus appeared linked to several top co-occurrence clusters.

This CDR3 region has 16 residues. Trimming pared 4 bases from V and 2 bases from J, leaving 18 bases between. Per germline, CDR1 MNHEY and CDR2 SVGAGI. The PCR was carried out with 60 Vbeta primers and 13 Jbeta primers. The protocol was immunoSEQ multiplex PCR, while the TCRdb copy is restricted to in-frame clones and leaves out a portion. Of under 110,000 clones in the sample, 65% to 80% were seen once. The receptor was derived from a male donor in good health and CMV-seropositive. The sample comprised PBMCs. The gene calls are TRBV6-5 and TRBJ2-7, with D possibly matching TRBD2 (6 bases). The CDR3 DNA follows: TGTGCCAGCAGTTCCCTAGGGGAAGGGAGGACCTACGAGCAGTACTTC. It specifies CASSSLGEGRTYEQYF.